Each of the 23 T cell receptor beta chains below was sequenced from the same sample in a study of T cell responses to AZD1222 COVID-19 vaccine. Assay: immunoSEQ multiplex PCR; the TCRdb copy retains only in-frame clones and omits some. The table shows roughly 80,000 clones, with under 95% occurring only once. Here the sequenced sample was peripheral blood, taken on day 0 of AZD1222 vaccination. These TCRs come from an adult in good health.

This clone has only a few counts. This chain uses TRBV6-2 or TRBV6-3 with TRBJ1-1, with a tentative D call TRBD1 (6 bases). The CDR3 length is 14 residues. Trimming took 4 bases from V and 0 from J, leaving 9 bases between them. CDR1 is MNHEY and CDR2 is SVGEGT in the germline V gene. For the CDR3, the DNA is TGTGCCAGCAGTTTTCAGGGGATGAACACTGAAGCTTTCTTT. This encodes CASSFQGMNTEAFF.

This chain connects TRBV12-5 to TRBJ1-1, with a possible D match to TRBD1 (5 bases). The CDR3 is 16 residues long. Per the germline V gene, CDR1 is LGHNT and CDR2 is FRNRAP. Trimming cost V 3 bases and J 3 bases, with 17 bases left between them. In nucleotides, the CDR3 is TGTGCTAGTGGTTTCTCCCCCAGGGAAGGGGACACTGAAGCTTTCTTT. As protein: CASGFSPREGDTEAFF.

The CDR3 DNA reads as TGTGCCAGCAGACAGGGGAACTCTGGGGCCAACGTCCTGACTTTC. This gives the protein CASRQGNSGANVLTF. This chain joins TRBV27 and TRBJ2-6; 7 bases are a match to TRBD1. CDR3 length equals 15 residues. V lost 6 bases and J lost 0; bases outside the gene matches: 2. Germline V gene lookup returns CDR1 MNHEY and CDR2 SMNVEV (reference sequence).

This CDR3 reads CASSPQTLSSYEQYF. The CDR3 DNA sequence: TGTGCCAGCAGTCCTCAGACACTCAGCTCCTACGAGCAGTACTTC. The gene calls are TRBV27 and TRBJ2-7; D remains unclear. CDR1 is MNHEY and CDR2 is SMNVEV in the germline V gene (reference sequence). V gave up 5 bases and J gave up 0 bases, with 14 bases separating them. The CDR3 length is 15 residues.

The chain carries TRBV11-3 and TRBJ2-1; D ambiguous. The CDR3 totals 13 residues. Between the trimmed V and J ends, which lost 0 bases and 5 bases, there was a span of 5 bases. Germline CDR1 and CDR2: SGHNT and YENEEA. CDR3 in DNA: TGTGCCAGCAGCTTAGAACAGAACAATGAGCAGTTCTTC. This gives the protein CASSLEQNNEQFF.

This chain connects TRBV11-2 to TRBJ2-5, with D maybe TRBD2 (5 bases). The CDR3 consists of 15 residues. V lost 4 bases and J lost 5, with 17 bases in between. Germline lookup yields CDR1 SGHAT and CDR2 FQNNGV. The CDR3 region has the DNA TGTGCCAGCAGCTCCCCGACTATCATGGCGGAGACCCAGTACTTC. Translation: CASSSPTIMAETQYF.

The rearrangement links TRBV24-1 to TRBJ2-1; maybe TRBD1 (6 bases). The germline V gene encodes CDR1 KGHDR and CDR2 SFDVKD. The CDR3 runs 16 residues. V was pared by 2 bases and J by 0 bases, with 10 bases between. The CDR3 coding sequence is TGTGCCACCAGTGATTCACAGGGAAGCTCCTACAATGAGCAGTTCTTC. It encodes CATSDSQGSSYNEQFF.

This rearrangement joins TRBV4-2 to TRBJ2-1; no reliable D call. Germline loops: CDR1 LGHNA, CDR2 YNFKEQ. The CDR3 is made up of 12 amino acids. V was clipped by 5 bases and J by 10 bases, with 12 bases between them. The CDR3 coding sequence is TGTGCCAGCAGCAAAGTTAAAGGGGAGCAGTTCTTC. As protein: CASSKVKGEQFF.

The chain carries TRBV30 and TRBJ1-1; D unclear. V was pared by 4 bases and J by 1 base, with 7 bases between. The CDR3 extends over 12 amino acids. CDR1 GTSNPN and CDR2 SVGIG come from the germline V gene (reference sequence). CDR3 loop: CAWKFGNTEAFF. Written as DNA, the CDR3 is TGTGCCTGGAAATTTGGGAACACTGAAGCTTTCTTT.

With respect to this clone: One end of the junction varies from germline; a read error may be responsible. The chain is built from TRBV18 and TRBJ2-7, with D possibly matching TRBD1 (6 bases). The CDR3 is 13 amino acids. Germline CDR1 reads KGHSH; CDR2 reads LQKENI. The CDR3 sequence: CASSPPDQTGQTF. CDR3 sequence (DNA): TGTGCCAGCTCACCACCCGATCAGACAGGACAGACTTTC.

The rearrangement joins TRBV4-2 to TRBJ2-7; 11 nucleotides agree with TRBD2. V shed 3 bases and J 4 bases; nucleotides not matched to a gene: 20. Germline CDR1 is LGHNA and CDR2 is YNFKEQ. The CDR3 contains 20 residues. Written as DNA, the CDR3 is TGTGCCAGCAGCCACCTCCTAACGACTAGCGGGATCGGGAAGCCTTACGAGCAGTACTTC. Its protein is CASSHLLTTSGIGKPYEQYF.

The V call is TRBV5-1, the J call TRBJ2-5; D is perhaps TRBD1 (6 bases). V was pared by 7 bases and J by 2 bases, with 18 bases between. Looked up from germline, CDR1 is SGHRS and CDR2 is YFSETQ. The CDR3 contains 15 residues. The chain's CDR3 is CASGPWGQEQETQYF. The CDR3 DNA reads TGCGCCAGCGGGCCGTGGGGACAAGAACAAGAGACCCAGTACTTC.

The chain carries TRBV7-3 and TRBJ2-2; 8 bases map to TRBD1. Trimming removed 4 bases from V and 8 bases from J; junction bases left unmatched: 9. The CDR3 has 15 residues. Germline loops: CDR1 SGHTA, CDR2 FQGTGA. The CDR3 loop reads CASSSRTGSHGELFF. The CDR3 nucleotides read TGTGCCAGCAGCTCCCGGACAGGGTCGCATGGGGAGCTGTTTTTT.

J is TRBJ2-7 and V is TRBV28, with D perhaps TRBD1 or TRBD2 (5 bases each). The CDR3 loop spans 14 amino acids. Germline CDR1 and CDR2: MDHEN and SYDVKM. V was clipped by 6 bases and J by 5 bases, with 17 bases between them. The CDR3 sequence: CASSQVWGSDEQYF. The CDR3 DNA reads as TGTGCCAGCAGCCAAGTTTGGGGGAGCGACGAGCAGTACTTC.

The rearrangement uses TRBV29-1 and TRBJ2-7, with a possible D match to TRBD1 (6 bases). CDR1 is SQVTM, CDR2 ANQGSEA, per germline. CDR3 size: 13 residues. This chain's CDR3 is CRILTGRSYEQYF. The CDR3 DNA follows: TGCAGGATCTTAACAGGGAGATCCTACGAGCAGTACTTC.

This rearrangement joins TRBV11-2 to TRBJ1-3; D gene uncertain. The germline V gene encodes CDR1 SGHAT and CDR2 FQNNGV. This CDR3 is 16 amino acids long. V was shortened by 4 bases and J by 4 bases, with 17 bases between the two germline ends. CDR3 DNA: TGTGCCAGCAGCTACTCTTATTTCGGGTTAGGAAACACCATATATTTT. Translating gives CASSYSYFGLGNTIYF.

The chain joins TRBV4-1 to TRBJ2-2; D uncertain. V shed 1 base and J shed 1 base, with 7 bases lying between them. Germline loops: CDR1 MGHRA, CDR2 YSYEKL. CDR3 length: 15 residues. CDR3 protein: CASSQVGWNTGELFF. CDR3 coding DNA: TGCGCCAGCAGCCAAGTTGGTTGGAACACCGGGGAGCTGTTTTTT.

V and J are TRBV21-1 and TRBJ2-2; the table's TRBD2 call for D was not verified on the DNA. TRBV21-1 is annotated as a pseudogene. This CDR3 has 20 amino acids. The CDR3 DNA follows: TGTGCCAGCAGCCCGAAACGACCGATTAGACTAGCGGGAGGGACCGGGGAGCTGTTTTTT. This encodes CASSPKRPIRLAGGTGELFF.

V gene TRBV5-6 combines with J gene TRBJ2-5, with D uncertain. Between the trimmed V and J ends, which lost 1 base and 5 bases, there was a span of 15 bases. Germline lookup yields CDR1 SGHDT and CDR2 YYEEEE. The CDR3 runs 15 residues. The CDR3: CASSLRAANWETQYF. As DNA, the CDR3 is TGTGCCAGCAGCTTGCGGGCCGCGAATTGGGAGACCCAGTACTTC.

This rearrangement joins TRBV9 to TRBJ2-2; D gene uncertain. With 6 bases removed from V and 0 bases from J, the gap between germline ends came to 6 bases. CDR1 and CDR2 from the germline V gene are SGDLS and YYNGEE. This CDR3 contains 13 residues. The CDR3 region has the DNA TGTGCCAGCAACCCATCGAACACCGGGGAGCTGTTTTTT. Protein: CASNPSNTGELFF.

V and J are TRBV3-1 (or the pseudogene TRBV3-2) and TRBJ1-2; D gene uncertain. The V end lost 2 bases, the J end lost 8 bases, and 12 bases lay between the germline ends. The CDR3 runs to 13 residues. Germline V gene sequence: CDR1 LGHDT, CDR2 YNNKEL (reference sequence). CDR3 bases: TGTGCCAGCAGCCAAACGGGGTTGGGCGGCTACACCTTC. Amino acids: CASSQTGLGGYTF.

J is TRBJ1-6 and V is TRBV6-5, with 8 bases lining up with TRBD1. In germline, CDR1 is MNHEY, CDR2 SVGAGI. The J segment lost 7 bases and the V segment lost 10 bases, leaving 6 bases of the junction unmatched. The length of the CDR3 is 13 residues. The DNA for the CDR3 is TGTGCCACAACGGACAGGGAAAATTCACCCCTCCACTTT. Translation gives CATTDRENSPLHF.

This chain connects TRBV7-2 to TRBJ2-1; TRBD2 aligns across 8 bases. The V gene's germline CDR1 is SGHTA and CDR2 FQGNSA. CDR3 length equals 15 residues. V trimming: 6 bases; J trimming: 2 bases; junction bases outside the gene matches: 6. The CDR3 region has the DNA TGTGCCAGCAGTCCCGGGACTAGGGCCTACAATGAGCAGTTCTTC. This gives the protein CASSPGTRAYNEQFF.